The rows below give T cell receptor beta chains drawn from one sample of a study of blood T cell repertoires in COVID-19. TCRdb's table, derived via immunoSEQ multiplex PCR, lists solely in-frame clones and lacks some. The sample carries 75,000 to 95,000 clones, roughly 84% recorded once. Sequencing was done on a sample of peripheral blood. Receptor source: a woman of 80 years or more with acute or convalescent COVID-19. CDR3s include the opening cysteine and the closing phenylalanine or tryptophan. D genes are given only for firm matches. Only part of the rows carry a size: once, few, many, or a class if the clone is expanded.

CDR3 length	V gene	J gene	clone size	D gene	CDR3 protein	CDR3 DNA
16	TRBV27	TRBJ1-2	once	NA	CASSLLLGSHSYGYTF	TGTGCCAGCAGTTTACTCCTAGGCTCCCATTCCTATGGCTACACCTTC
14	TRBV6-1	TRBJ1-5	NA	NA	CASSEAVAIGSQHF	TGTGCCAGCAGTGAAGCGGTCGCCATCGGGTCCCAGCATTTT
16	TRBV2	TRBJ2-6	NA	TRBD1	CASSEARGLGANVLTF	TGTGCCAGCAGTGAAGCGAGGGGGCTCGGGGCCAACGTCCTGACTTTC
16	TRBV3-1/TRBV3-2	TRBJ2-1	NA	NA	CASSQGQRVPYNEQFF	TGTGCCAGCAGCCAAGGGCAGCGCGTCCCCTACAATGAGCAGTTCTTC
15	TRBV27	TRBJ1-2	NA	TRBD1	CASRQTGVILYGYTF	TGTGCCAGCAGGCAGACAGGGGTAATCCTCTATGGCTACACCTTC
14	TRBV5-1	TRBJ1-1	NA	NA	CASSPVTGNTEAFF	TGCGCCAGCAGCCCGGTGACAGGGAACACTGAAGCTTTCTTT
14	TRBV5-1	TRBJ2-2	NA	NA	CASSSAGMPGELFF	TGCGCCAGCAGCTCAGCCGGGATGCCCGGGGAGCTGTTTTTT
13	TRBV10-3	TRBJ2-7	NA	TRBD1	CAIRGDSSYEQYF	TGTGCCATCAGGGGGGACAGCTCCTACGAGCAGTACTTC
15	TRBV3-1/TRBV3-2	TRBJ1-6	few	TRBD1	CASSHRDRAYSPLHF	TGTGCCAGCAGCCACCGGGACAGGGCTTATTCACCCCTCCACTTT
15	TRBV28	TRBJ1-1	NA	TRBD1	CASSFQGAPSTEAFF	TGTGCCAGCAGTTTTCAGGGGGCGCCGAGCACTGAAGCTTTCTTT
13	TRBV28	TRBJ2-3	NA	NA	CANAGTGTDTQYF	TGTGCCAACGCGGGTACTGGGACAGATACGCAGTATTTT
13	TRBV6-1	TRBJ1-3	NA	NA	CASSETEGNTIYF	TGTGCCAGCAGTGAGACAGAAGGAAACACCATATATTTT
16	TRBV6-5	TRBJ2-1	NA	NA	CASSYEGEGGEDEQFF	TGTGCCAGCAGTTACGAGGGGGAGGGGGGTGAAGATGAGCAGTTCTTC
13	TRBV5-1	TRBJ2-7	NA	TRBD1	CASTPGQGYEQYF	TGCGCCAGCACCCCGGGACAGGGCTACGAGCAGTACTTC
16	TRBV9	TRBJ1-3	once	NA	CASSVVSGIGGNTIYF	TGTGCCAGCAGCGTAGTGTCGGGGATAGGTGGAAACACCATATATTTT
14	TRBV5-6	TRBJ2-1	NA	TRBD1	CASSKKGAVHEQFF	TGTGCCAGCAGCAAAAAGGGGGCAGTTCATGAGCAGTTCTTC
13	TRBV18	TRBJ1-2	once	TRBD1	CASSREGANGYTF	TGTGCCAGCTCACGAGAGGGGGCGAATGGCTACACCTTC
12	TRBV7-9	TRBJ1-2	NA	NA	CASSSGNYGYTF	TGTGCCAGCAGCTCAGGAAACTATGGCTACACCTTC
17	TRBV2	TRBJ2-7	NA	TRBD1	CASSLRTGGFYSYEQYF	TGTGCCAGCAGCCTCAGGACAGGGGGCTTTTACTCCTACGAGCAGTACTTC
15	TRBV6-6	TRBJ2-7	NA	NA	CASSPTGLSSYEQYF	TGTGCCAGCAGCCCCACGGGACTGAGCTCCTACGAGCAGTACTTC
14	TRBV25-1	TRBJ1-6	NA	TRBD1	CASSVGTGSSPLHF	TGTGCCAGCAGTGTCGGGACAGGTAGTTCACCCCTCCACTTT
15	TRBV6-5	TRBJ1-1	NA	TRBD1	CASSANDRAGTEAFF	TGTGCCAGCAGCGCCAATGACAGGGCGGGCACTGAAGCTTTCTTT
14	TRBV6-5	TRBJ1-5	once	NA	CASSYSPGDQPQHF	TGTGCCAGCAGTTACTCCCCAGGGGACCAGCCCCAGCATTTT
14	TRBV27	TRBJ2-1	once	NA	CASSSLAGINEQFF	TGTGCCAGCAGTTCTCTGGCGGGGATCAATGAGCAGTTCTTC
15	TRBV6-5	TRBJ1-1	NA	NA	CASSYGRNLNTEAFF	TGTGCCAGCAGTTACGGGAGGAACCTAAACACTGAAGCTTTCTTT
12	TRBV9	TRBJ2-1	NA	NA	CASSPHSSEQFF	TGTGCCAGCAGCCCCCATAGTAGTGAGCAGTTCTTC
13	TRBV12-3/TRBV12-4	TRBJ1-5	once	NA	CASSFRGNQPQHF	TGTGCCAGCAGTTTCAGGGGAAATCAGCCCCAGCATTTT
16	TRBV11-2	TRBJ2-1	NA	TRBD2	CASSLVAGAAYNEQFF	TGTGCCAGCAGCTTAGTGGCGGGAGCGGCCTACAATGAGCAGTTCTTC
16	TRBV3-1/TRBV3-2	TRBJ2-3	NA	TRBD2	CASSQVGAGDTDTQYF	TGTGCCAGCAGCCAAGTTGGAGCGGGAGACACAGATACGCAGTATTTT
15	TRBV6-5	TRBJ1-6	NA	TRBD1	CASSSDRRNNSPLHF	TGTGCCAGCAGTTCGGACAGGCGAAATAATTCACCCCTCCACTTT
16	TRBV7-2	TRBJ2-5	NA	NA	CASSPPGLPSMETQYF	TGTGCCAGCAGCCCGCCGGGACTTCCTTCGATGGAGACCCAGTACTTC
13	TRBV9	TRBJ2-3	NA	NA	CASSPYVTDTQYF	TGTGCCAGCAGCCCCTATGTCACAGATACGCAGTATTTT